These 32 T cell receptor beta chains were sequenced from one sample in a study of cytomegalovirus exposure and HLA in healthy donors. The PCR used 60 Vbeta and 13 Jbeta primers. Clones were sequenced by immunoSEQ multiplex PCR, and TCRdb holds only the in-frame ones, with some missing. Of tens of thousands of clones detected, about four fifths appear once; the ten largest clones hold around 9.3%. The specimen was PBMCs. The receptor source for this set is a middle-aged woman in good health and CMV-seropositive.

The rearrangement uses TRBV27 and TRBJ2-3; the match to TRBD2 covers 11 bases. Germline CDR1 and CDR2: MNHEY and SMNVEV (reference sequence). CDR3 length: 16 amino acids. The V gene end was trimmed by 4 bases and the J gene end by 2 bases; junction bases not matched to a gene: 5. CDR3 sequence: CASSSQTSGDTDTQYF. The CDR3 DNA sequence: TGTGCCAGCAGTTCGCAGACTAGCGGGGACACAGATACGCAGTATTTT.

This chain uses TRBV30 with TRBJ2-1; TRBD2 aligns across 12 bases. The V and J ends lost 1 base and 10 bases, in that order; junction bases with no gene match: 2. In germline, CDR1 is GTSNPN, CDR2 SVGIG (reference sequence). The CDR3 runs to 13 residues. This chain's CDR3 is CAWSALAGGEQFF. Here the CDR3 DNA reads TGTGCCTGGAGTGCACTAGCGGGAGGAGAGCAGTTCTTC.

The chain has TRBV6-6 and TRBJ2-3; D is uncertain. The germline V gene encodes CDR1 MNHNY and CDR2 SVGAGI (reference sequence). The CDR3 is made up of 13 amino acids. Trimming cost V 6 bases and J 0 bases, with 7 bases left between them. CDR3 in amino acids: CASRTPSTDTQYF. The CDR3 DNA sequence: TGTGCCAGCAGGACACCCAGCACAGATACGCAGTATTTT.

This sequence joins TRBV7-3 and TRBJ2-5; 9 nucleotides line up with TRBD1. Germline V gene sequence: CDR1 SGHTA, CDR2 FQGTGA. V shed 2 bases, J shed 3 bases, and the junction held 4 bases outside the gene matches. CDR3 length: 15 amino acids. The CDR3 loop reads CASSLRGQGKETQYF. CDR3 nucleotide sequence: TGTGCCAGCAGCTTACGCGGACAGGGGAAAGAGACCCAGTACTTC.

The CDR3 spells CASSLAGTSGGLQETQYF. The DNA of the CDR3 is TGCGCCAGCAGCTTGGCCGGGACTAGCGGGGGGCTCCAAGAGACCCAGTACTTC. This rearrangement joins TRBV5-1 to TRBJ2-5; 15 bases align to TRBD2. V shed 0 bases and J 1 base; nucleotides not matched to a gene: 4. CDR1 is SGHRS, CDR2 YFSETQ, per germline. The CDR3 length is 18 residues.

J is TRBJ1-4 and V is TRBV28; D unresolved. This CDR3 is 14 amino acids long. Deletions cut 7 bases from V and 8 bases from J, with 17 bases between. Germline CDR1 reads MDHEN; CDR2 reads SYDVKM. This CDR3 reads CASTDVDIWEKLFF. The CDR3 region has the DNA TGTGCCAGCACCGATGTCGACATTTGGGAAAAACTGTTTTTT.

This clone was detected only a few times. This chain links TRBV7-8 with TRBJ1-2, with 7 bases identical to TRBD1. This CDR3 is 15 amino acids long. V dropped 3 bases and J dropped 0; count of bases not matched to a gene: 4. Per germline, CDR1 SGHVS and CDR2 FQNEAQ. The CDR3 region is CASSLMGQTNYGYTF. CDR3 nucleotides: TGTGCCAGCAGCTTGATGGGACAGACTAACTATGGCTACACCTTC.

The genes are TRBV29-1 and TRBJ1-1, with D perhaps TRBD1 (5 bases). The V and J ends lost 4 bases and 4 bases respectively, with 10 bases between them. The CDR3 loop spans 12 amino acids. Germline assignment: CDR1 SQVTM and CDR2 ANQGSEA. CDR3 amino acids: CSVGGGTTEAFF. The CDR3 DNA follows: TGCAGCGTTGGGGGAGGGACCACTGAAGCTTTCTTT.

The rearrangement links TRBV4-1 to TRBJ2-7; 10 positions agree with TRBD2. The CDR3 runs 14 residues. With 4 bases clipped from V and 6 bases from J, the junction kept 6 bases outside the gene matches. The germline gives CDR1 MGHRA, CDR2 YSYEKL. Here the CDR3 reads CASSPLAGVSEQYF. The DNA for the CDR3 is TGCGCCAGCAGCCCGCTAGCGGGGGTCTCCGAGCAGTACTTC.

The chain carries TRBV6-5 and TRBJ2-1; TRBD2 aligns across 11 bases. The CDR3 contains 15 residues. Losses at the gene ends were 6 bases for V and 9 bases for J; bases not matched to a gene: 10. In germline, CDR1 is MNHEY, CDR2 SVGAGI. The CDR3 loop reads CASSKNSGGAGEQFF. CDR3 bases: TGTGCCAGCAGCAAAAATAGCGGGGGGGCAGGTGAGCAGTTCTTC.

This clone has just a few counts. This chain joins TRBV29-1 and TRBJ1-1, with 9 bases lining up with TRBD1. V lost 6 bases, J lost 4 bases, and 6 bases stayed unmatched. This CDR3 has 13 residues. CDR1 is SQVTM, CDR2 ANQGSEA, per germline. The CDR3 DNA reads as TGCAGCGTGCGGGACAGGGAGGGCACTGAAGCTTTCTTT. It codes for CSVRDREGTEAFF.

The gene calls are TRBV7-2 and TRBJ2-7, with TRBD2 as a possible D gene (5 bases). The CDR3 spans 16 residues. Trimming removed 5 bases at V and 1 base at J, with 18 bases between. CDR1 and CDR2 (germline): SGHTA, FQGNSA. DNA of the CDR3: TGTGCCAGCAGCCCCAAGGACGGACTTCGTTCCTACGAGCAGTACTTC. It codes for CASSPKDGLRSYEQYF.

The gene calls are TRBV9 and TRBJ2-5, with 9 nucleotides matching TRBD2. Germline CDR1 and CDR2: SGDLS and YYNGEE. Unmatched junction bases numbered 12, after V lost 4 bases and J lost 5 bases. The CDR3 contains 16 residues. Here the CDR3 DNA reads TGTGCCAGCAGCCCCCGGAGAGCGGGGGGTTTGGAGACCCAGTACTTC. Translation: CASSPRRAGGLETQYF. The whole variable domain, remainder taken from reference TRBV9 and TRBJ2-5, is DSGVTQTPKHLITATGQRVTLRCSPRSGDLSVYWYQQSLDQGLQFLIQYYNGEERAKGNILERFSAQQFPDLHSELNLSSLELGDSALYFCASSPRRAGGLETQYFGPGTRLLVL.

This chain joins TRBV7-2 and TRBJ1-3; D uncertain. Trimming removed 5 bases from V and 0 bases from J, with 5 bases in between. Germline V gene data show CDR1 as SGHTA and CDR2 as FQGNSA. This CDR3 has 13 amino acids. CDR3 loop: CASSTSSGNTIYF. DNA for the CDR3: TGTGCCAGCAGCACATCCTCTGGAAACACCATATATTTT.

This chain connects TRBV6-1 to TRBJ2-6; D is perhaps TRBD1 (6 bases). The CDR3 contains 15 residues. Germline values: CDR1 MNHNS, CDR2 SASEGT. The germline V and J ends were trimmed by 7 bases and 2 bases, with 12 bases remaining between them. The CDR3 DNA reads as TGTGCCAGCACAACCAGGGGCCCTGGGGCCAACGTCCTGACTTTC. Its translation is CASTTRGPGANVLTF.

The count of this clone is one. The chain couples TRBV10-3 to TRBJ2-3; 8 bases line up with TRBD2. Germline values: CDR1 ENHRY, CDR2 SYGVKD. With V trimmed by 6 bases and J by 1 base, 9 bases remained unmatched. The CDR3 has 16 residues. The CDR3 spells CAISDLSGIGTDTQYF. The CDR3 nucleotides are TGTGCCATCAGCGACCTTAGCGGGATAGGCACAGATACGCAGTATTTT.

The rearrangement links TRBV9 to TRBJ1-2; perhaps TRBD1 as D (6 bases). V was pared by 2 bases and J by 4 bases, with 9 bases between. The germline CDR1 and CDR2 sequences are SGDLS and YYNGEE. The CDR3 sequence is 13 residues long. The CDR3 loop reads CASSVTQGYGYTF. As DNA, the CDR3 is TGTGCCAGCAGCGTCACACAGGGCTATGGCTACACCTTC.

The rearrangement uses TRBV19 and TRBJ2-7, with D perhaps matching TRBD2 (6 bases). This CDR3 is built from 13 residues. Germline V gene lookup returns CDR1 LNHDA and CDR2 SQIVND (reference sequence). Trimming removed 3 bases from V and 6 bases from J, with 12 bases in between. CDR3 residues: CASSITAGGEQYF. The CDR3 DNA is TGTGCCAGTAGTATTACGGCCGGGGGCGAGCAGTACTTC.

This chain joins TRBV5-8 and TRBJ2-5; a possible D gene is TRBD2 (6 bases). CDR1 SGHTS and CDR2 YDEGEE come from the germline V gene. V lost 2 bases, J lost 5 bases, and 16 bases lay in between. The length of the CDR3 is 15 residues. For the CDR3, the DNA is TGTGCCAGCAGCTTCGGACGGGGGAGTCCGGAGACCCAGTACTTC. This gives the protein CASSFGRGSPETQYF.

The chain employs TRBV14 and TRBJ2-5; 8 bases match TRBD2. The ends lost 1 base at V and 2 bases at J; junction bases unmatched: 3. The CDR3 totals 15 residues. CDR1 and CDR2 from the germline V gene are SGHDN and FVKESK. The CDR3: CASSQVAGGQETQYF. The CDR3 nucleotides are TGTGCCAGCAGCCAAGTGGCGGGGGGACAAGAGACCCAGTACTTC.

This clone was seen once. V usage is TRBV6-4 and J usage is TRBJ2-5, with D possibly being TRBD2 (6 bases). CDR3 size: 15 residues. Germline values: CDR1 MRHNA, CDR2 SNTAGT. Trimming left V 6 bases short and J 2 bases short, with 16 bases between. CDR3 residues: CASSPFGGAQETQYF. DNA for the CDR3: TGTGCCAGCAGCCCCTTCGGGGGTGCACAAGAGACCCAGTACTTC.

The chain links TRBV7-9 to TRBJ2-7, with a weak D call TRBD1 (6 bases). CDR3 size: 15 residues. The V end was cut by 3 bases, the J end by 0 bases, with 12 bases between. Germline lookup yields CDR1 SEHNR and CDR2 FQNEAQ (reference sequence). As DNA, the CDR3 is TGTGCCAGCAGCTTCTCGCAGGGGACCTCCTACGAGCAGTACTTC. Translating gives CASSFSQGTSYEQYF.

The V call is TRBV5-4, the J call TRBJ2-5; 9 bases are shared with TRBD2. Near its end, the DNA agrees better with TRBJ2-7, so the J call may be wrong. From germline, CDR1 is SGHNT and CDR2 YYREEE (reference sequence). CDR3 size: 14 residues. The CDR3 coding sequence is TGTGCCAGCAGCTTCGCTAGCGGGGACTACGAGCAGTACTTC. Its translation is CASSFASGDYEQYF.

The rearrangement joins TRBV5-1 to TRBJ2-6, with D unresolved. The ends were cut back, 1 base at V and 2 bases at J, with 4 bases in the middle. CDR1 is SGHRS, CDR2 YFSETQ, per germline. The CDR3 runs to 14 residues. The CDR3 loop reads CASSLLAGANVLTF. CDR3 sequence (DNA): TGCGCCAGCAGCTTGCTAGCTGGGGCCAACGTCCTGACTTTC.

The rearrangement uses TRBV7-2 and TRBJ1-2; the match to TRBD1 covers 7 bases. The germline gives CDR1 SGHTA, CDR2 FQGNSA. The trim removed 5 bases at V and 4 bases at J, leaving 7 bases unmatched. The CDR3 has 14 residues. The chain's CDR3 is CASSLQTGSYGYTF. In DNA, the CDR3 is TGTGCCAGCAGCCTCCAGACAGGGAGCTATGGCTACACCTTC.

V gene TRBV5-6 combines with J gene TRBJ2-2; weak D call: TRBD1 (6 bases). The germline gives CDR1 SGHDT, CDR2 YYEEEE. This CDR3 contains 13 residues. The V gene lost 1 base and the J gene lost 8 bases, with 9 bases spanning the gap. CDR3 in DNA: TGTGCCAGCAGCTTGTCACAGGGAGGGGAGCTGTTTTTT. Encoded protein: CASSLSQGGELFF.

The V and J genes are TRBV27 and TRBJ1-1; 7 positions agree with TRBD1. V was clipped by 10 bases and J by 1 base; unmatched bases: 3. This CDR3 has 12 amino acids. Germline values: CDR1 MNHEY, CDR2 SMNVEV (reference sequence). Here the CDR3 reads CATRQGNTEAFF. CDR3 coding DNA: TGTGCCACCAGACAGGGGAACACTGAAGCTTTCTTT.

The chain employs TRBV19 and TRBJ2-6, with 9 bases lining up with TRBD1. J was trimmed by 0 bases and V by 5 bases; bases with no gene match: 5. Per the germline V gene, CDR1 is LNHDA and CDR2 is SQIVND (reference sequence). The CDR3 covers 17 residues. CDR3 in amino acids: CASSPHRGPSGANVLTF. The CDR3 DNA follows: TGTGCCAGTAGTCCGCACAGGGGGCCCTCTGGGGCCAACGTCCTGACTTTC.

The chain couples TRBV27 to TRBJ2-7; 7 bases are a match to TRBD1. Germline V gene lookup returns CDR1 MNHEY and CDR2 SMNVEV (reference sequence). The length of the CDR3 is 14 residues. Trimming at V came to 5 bases and at J to 1 base, leaving 5 bases not matched to a gene. The CDR3 DNA follows: TGTGCCAGCAGTCCACGACAGGGTTCCTACGAGCAGTACTTC. Protein sequence: CASSPRQGSYEQYF.

V and J are TRBV7-9 and TRBJ2-7; TRBD1 matches 7 bases. The CDR3 extends over 12 amino acids. The germline V gene encodes CDR1 SEHNR and CDR2 FQNEAQ (reference sequence). Germline trimming cut 5 bases from V and 6 bases from J; bases unmatched to any gene: 4. CDR3 coding DNA: TGTGCCAGCAGCCCAACAGGGGTCGAGCAGTACTTC. Translating it yields CASSPTGVEQYF.

This sequence joins TRBV7-2 and TRBJ1-2; D gene ambiguous. Trimming took off 4 bases at V and 12 bases at J, with 12 bases between the two ends. Per the germline V gene, CDR1 is SGHTA and CDR2 is FQGNSA. The CDR3 contains 11 residues. The CDR3 DNA reads as TGTGCCAGCAGCTCAAGAGGAGTGAACACCTTC. Translation: CASSSRGVNTF.

J is TRBJ2-7 and V is TRBV30, with D tentatively TRBD2 (6 bases). With 7 bases removed from V and 3 bases from J, the gap between germline ends came to 19 bases. The germline gives CDR1 GTSNPN, CDR2 SVGIG (reference sequence). CDR3 size: 14 residues. CDR3 nucleotide sequence: TGTGCCTTTAGACCAGCGGGCGGTTTCTACGAGCAGTACTTC. This translates into CAFRPAGGFYEQYF.